This entry features one T cell receptor (beta chain) sequence. The sample comes from a study of blood T cell repertoires in COVID-19. Participant-given clinical history determined each cohort assignment. The table came from immunoSEQ multiplex PCR; TCRdb's copy has only in-frame clones and leaves some out. This table has 250,000 to 300,000 clones, around 86% appearing once. What was sequenced was PBMCs or T cells enriched from blood (not recorded which). This sequence originates from a middle-aged woman who had recovered from COVID-19.

CDR3 nucleotide sequence: TGTGCCAGCAGCTCAACAGGGGGCAGGGGCACTGAAGCTTTCTTT. This translates into CASSSTGGRGTEAFF. This chain joins TRBV7-9 and TRBJ1-1, with 9 bases fitting TRBD1. Germline lookup yields CDR1 SEHNR and CDR2 FQNEAQ (reference sequence). This CDR3 is built from 15 residues. The junction had 7 bases not matched to a gene; V was cut back by 4 bases and J by 4 bases.